The source of this T cell receptor beta chain is a study of tumor and adjacent non-tumor tissue in lung cancer listed by TCRdb under 2018. About the study as a whole: Patients with adenocarcinoma (about 12), squamous cell carcinoma (2) and small cell lung cancer (1) were included in the cohort. A total of roughly 120,000,000 productive TCRbeta reads were generated by sequencing, corresponding to an average of around 4 million reads per sample. Among the 15 or so patients, ages ranged from roughly 30 to 76 years, approximately 10 were men and 5 were women, and disease was TNM stage I to III. Using bulk TCRbeta repertoires from around 15 lung cancer patients, the study set lung tumor tissue side by side with matched distant non-tumor lung tissue. For each patient, one tumor sample and one normal lung sample were taken, giving around 30 paired specimens that underwent TCRbeta CDR3 sequencing.

Between the V and J ends, shortened by 3 bases and 4 bases respectively, the junction contains 12 bases. The CDR3 spans 14 residues, from the cysteine through the phenylalanine. Of all the DNA, just the CDR3 is kept, 42 bases in frame from base 1. CDR1 MDHEN and CDR2 SYDVKM are derived from the germline V gene. RNA was isolated from bulk unsorted tissue, and RNA quality was assessed with a NanoDrop ND-1000 and an Agilent 2100. The normal lung samples consisted of distant non-tumor tissue collected more than 3 cm from the tumor edge. All donors had newly diagnosed lung cancer, had not received prior chemotherapy, and were admitted for thoracic surgery in China between August and November 2014. The study excluded patients who had received radiotherapy or chemotherapy before or who had another cancer at the same time. Surgical tissue pieces of roughly 1-2.3 cm3 were preserved in RNAlater solution and stored at -80 °C until use.

The library relied on multiplex PCR. The sequencing machine was an Illumina HiSeq 2500. TCRbeta libraries were constructed through three rounds of nested PCR with primers (Table S4) according to protocols modified from ARM-PCR. Before sequencing, PCR products in the 200-500 bp range were cut out of the gel and cleaned up using the QIAquick gel extraction kit. The paper's data handling went like this. Trimmomatic was used to clean the reads, FLASH merged the cleaned reads into complete CDR3 sequences, and MiTCR assigned the sequences to V(D)J germline segments. Clonal diversity was computed as the inverse Simpson's index with VDJtools. A read counted as productive if the sequence was in-frame and lacked a premature stop codon. Using fastp at Q25 and MiXCR, TCRdb reprocessed the public reads and kept productive beta chains. Rows matching on CDR3 protein sequence are summarized as one entry with the most common DNA and genes. None of the V and J calls come from the authors' own analysis; TCRdb made them. Across this sample there are approximately 110,000 distinct CDR3 sequences, with around 57% seen only once. Together, the top ten hold around 20% of the sample.

This clonotype occurred many times. This clone's antigen is unknown. Per-base qualities were not stored, and no clone one base away is much larger. The paper as a whole reports these results and caveats: Neither the sequencing platform nor unique molecular identifiers are mentioned in the methods. Tumor tissue showed significantly greater TCR diversity (inverse Simpson) than normal lung tissue (about 400 vs 150, P = 0.0075, Mann-Whitney U test). Younger patients had significantly higher TCR diversity, and higher tumor TCR diversity was associated with shorter overall and disease-free survival. Because peripheral blood was not sequenced, the blood TCRbeta repertoires of the lung cancer patients in the study went unexamined. In normal lung, the top 100 clones accounted for a significantly larger cumulative share of the repertoire than in tumor tissue. Only 15 patients were included in the cohort, and the need for larger samples and more detailed clinical data was noted by the authors.

Sequencing was carried out using distant non-tumor lung tissue. This sequence uses TRBV28 and TRBJ1-1; the D gene is possibly TRBD1, with 5 bases matching. The TCR sequence derives from a man aged 55-75 years with non-small cell lung cancer. The CDR3 amino acid sequence is: CASSLWGEGTEAFF. The nucleotide sequence reads as follows: TGTGCCAGCAGTTTGTGGGGGGAGGGCACTGAAGCTTTCTTT.